This TCR beta chain was observed in a study of shared clonotypes between healthy human individuals (dated by TCRdb to about 2020). Broadly, across the study: The cohort comprised a couple of women and three men aged 18 to 49 years. Different laboratories and diverse techniques were used to prepare libraries and sequence TCR repertoires, to increase sequencing depth and limit assay-specific biases. The study deeply sequenced blood TCR repertoires of about 5 healthy adults to estimate repertoire size and the extent of clonotype sharing between individuals. For each donor, three plates each were used for CD4 naive and CD4 memory, two plates were used for CD8 naive, and one plate was used for CD8 memory. Leukapheresis yielded between about 0.94 and 10 billion PBMCs per donor. The research as a whole found: Incomplete sequencing was indicated by rarefaction of sorted-subset datasets, despite the large sequencing depth. Because the study included only a small number of donors, the genetic and exposure-history diversity represented was limited. Clonotypes shared by all four sorted-subset donors showed higher generation probabilities than non-shared clonotypes. When several donors were compared, the shared fraction of clonotypes was 5% to 6.5% for naive CD4, 3.5% to 4% for naive CD8, 2% to 2.5% for memory CD4, and 0.4% for memory CD8. Naive subsets generally had larger estimated clonotype richness than memory subsets did. Sampling was restricted to blood, and TCR repertoires in tissue are likely to differ from TCR repertoires in blood. Based on pairwise subsampling, the degree of clonotype sharing among donors was expected to be affected by sequencing depth.

As regards this clone: Its antigen is still unknown. The input lacks base qualities; no much larger clone sits a single base away.

From cysteine to phenylalanine, the CDR3 is 11 amino acids long. Only the CDR3 region is kept as DNA, spanning 33 bases read in frame from base 1. According to the germline V gene (reference sequence), CDR1 reads DFQATT and CDR2 reads SNEGSKA. V sheds 3 bases and J sheds 7 bases, leaving 7 bases between their ends. Using the deep immunoSEQ assay, multiplex PCR amplified TCR CDR3 regions from genomic DNA. For each cell subset, the extracted genomic DNA was distributed evenly across all wells of several immunoSEQ 96-well plates, and each plate served as one replicate. For sorted subsets, each replicate PCR was loaded with 200 ng genomic DNA, equivalent to about 30,000 T cell genomes. Purified libraries were quantified with a Qubit 3.0 fluorometer, sized on a Bioanalyzer 2100, and re-quantified with the KAPA Library Quantification kit. A separate single-read 150-cycle Illumina NextSeq 550 flow cell was used to sequence each immunoSEQ 96-well plate. As for the original processing: The immunoSEQ output contained only junctional sequences without quality scores, so filtering could not match that applied to full-length reads. Sequences were annotated with PyIR, a Python wrapper for IgBLAST v1.9, using IMGT germline references to assign V/J genes and CDR3. Any read was removed if the V/J assignment was weak (E-value above 1e-6), the CDR3 was missing, or the read contained stop codons, out-of-frame junctions, or ambiguous translated residues. V3J clonotypes were defined as sequences sharing the same inferred V gene, J gene, and CDR3 amino acid sequence. Percentage overlap between repertoires was calculated by dividing the number of shared unique clonotypes by the size of the smaller repertoire. Three approaches were used to assess repertoire richness: RTK rarefaction, the Chao1 estimator, and Recon v2.1 estimates of unobserved clonotypes. OLGA was used to compute generation probabilities for all TCRbeta clonotypes that the gDNA method yielded from several donors. In its TCRdb copy, this immuneACCESS table keeps in-frame sequences only and misses some clones. Where compared with another copy, unresolved V genes explain less than half of these, and the others have no known cause. V, J and clone size are those of that table, while D and trimming were read from the DNA. Within this sample are about 2.1 million clones, with around 93% of them counted one time only. Around 1.7% of the sample is in the top ten clones.

CD8 naive samples were obtained by positive selection for CCR7 among CD45RO-negative cells, yielding a CD45RA+CCR7+ population from which TemRA cells were excluded. The donors were healthy, HIV-negative adults with no recently reported acute infections or vaccinations. All donors were Caucasian adults living in Nashville, Tennessee, USA. Blood was obtained by leukapheresis, after which PBMCs were separated by Ficoll-Histopaque density gradient centrifugation and cryopreserved in liquid nitrogen vapor phase. Purity and quantity of every magnetically sorted T cell population were checked by analytical flow cytometry. Genomic DNA was isolated from every sorted fraction and measured by UV absorbance on a Nanodrop 2000c.

This chain is built from TRBV20-1 and TRBJ2-1; TRBD1 is a weak D gene call, 5 bases matching. The TCR was taken from a man between 18 and 29 years old in good health. Some clones in this sample may be carry-over from other donors' samples. Material: naive CD8+ T cells from PBMCs. Sample cell subset or site, as interpreted from the label and publication: CD45RA+CCR7+. The nucleotide sequence reads as follows: TGCAGTGCTAGCCCAGGGAATGAGCAGTTCTTC. The encoded protein is CSASPGNEQFF.